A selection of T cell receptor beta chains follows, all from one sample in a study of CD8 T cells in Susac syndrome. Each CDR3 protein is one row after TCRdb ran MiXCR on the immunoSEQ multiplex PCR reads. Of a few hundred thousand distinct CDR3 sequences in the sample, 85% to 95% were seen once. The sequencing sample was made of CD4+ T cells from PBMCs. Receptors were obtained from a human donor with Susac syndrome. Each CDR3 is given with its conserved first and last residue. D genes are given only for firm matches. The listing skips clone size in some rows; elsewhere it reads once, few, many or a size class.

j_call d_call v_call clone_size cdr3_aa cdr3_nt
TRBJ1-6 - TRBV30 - CAWSVNTNSPLHF TGTGCCTGGAGTGTAAACACAAATTCACCCCTCCACTTT
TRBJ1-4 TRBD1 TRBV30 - CAWSRGGDEKLFF TGTGCCTGGAGTAGAGGGGGCGATGAAAAACTGTTTTTT
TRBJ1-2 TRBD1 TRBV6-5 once CASSYSGRGEGYTF TGTGCCAGCAGTTACTCTGGCAGGGGGGAGGGCTACACCTTC
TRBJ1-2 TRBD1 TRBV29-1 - CSVSNTPGQGDYGYTF TGCAGCGTCTCCAATACGCCGGGACAGGGAGACTATGGCTACACCTTC
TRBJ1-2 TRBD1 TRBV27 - CASSSRQGRYYGYTF TGTGCCAGCAGTTCCAGACAGGGGCGGTACTATGGCTACACCTTC
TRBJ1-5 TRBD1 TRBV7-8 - CASSLDRGNQPQHF TGTGCCAGCTCACTGGACAGGGGAAATCAGCCCCAGCATTTT
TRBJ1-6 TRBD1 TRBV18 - CASSPLGQSYNSPLHF TGTGCCAGCTCACCACTGGGACAGTCTTATAATTCACCCCTCCACTTT
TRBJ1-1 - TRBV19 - CASSIPTHGGVNTEAFF TGTGCCAGTAGTATCCCGACTCATGGGGGTGTGAACACTGAAGCTTTCTTT
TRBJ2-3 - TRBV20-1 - CSATDGSTDTQYF TGCAGTGCTACCGACGGGTCCACAGATACGCAGTATTTT
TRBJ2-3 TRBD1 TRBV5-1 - CASYRGQGDTQYF TGCGCCAGTTACAGGGGGCAAGGTGATACGCAGTATTTT
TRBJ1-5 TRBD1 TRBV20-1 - CSASTGVGSNQPQHF TGCAGTGCCTCCACAGGGGTGGGGAGCAATCAGCCCCAGCATTTT
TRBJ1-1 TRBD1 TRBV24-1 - CATSDGGQQNTEAFF TGTGCCACCAGTGATGGGGGACAGCAGAACACTGAAGCTTTCTTT
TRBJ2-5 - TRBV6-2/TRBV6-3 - CASSSRGRTQETQYF TGTGCCAGCAGTTCCAGGGGGAGGACCCAAGAGACCCAGTACTTC
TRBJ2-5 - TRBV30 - CAWSAGASETQYF TGTGCCTGGAGTGCAGGGGCCTCGGAGACCCAGTACTTC
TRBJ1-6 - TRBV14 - CASSQELRHFNSPLHF TGTGCCAGCAGCCAAGAGCTTCGGCATTTTAATTCACCCCTCCATTTT
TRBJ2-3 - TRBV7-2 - CASSFLSDPAPDTQYF TGTGCCAGCAGCTTTCTCTCGGACCCCGCACCAGATACGCAGTATTTT
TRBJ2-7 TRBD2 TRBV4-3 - CASSPSLAAPYEQYF TGCGCCAGCAGCCCAAGTCTAGCGGCGCCCTACGAGCAGTACTTC
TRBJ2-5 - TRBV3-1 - CASSAGLLQETQYF TGTGCCAGCAGCGCCGGACTCCTCCAAGAGACCCAGTACTTC
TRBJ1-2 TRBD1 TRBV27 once CASSPPGGGYGYTF TGTGCCAGCAGTCCGCCAGGGGGCGGGTATGGCTACACCTTC
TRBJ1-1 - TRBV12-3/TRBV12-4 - CASSLSAQNTEAFF TGTGCCAGCAGTTTATCCGCCCAGAACACTGAAGCTTTCTTT
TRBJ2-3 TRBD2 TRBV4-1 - CASSQETSRLAGDQNTQYF TGCGCCAGCAGCCAAGAAACCTCCCGACTAGCGGGGGATCAGAATACGCAGTATTTT
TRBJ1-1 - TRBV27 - CASSSGNRYTEAFF TGTGCCAGCAGTTCTGGGAACCGGTACACTGAAGCTTTCTTT
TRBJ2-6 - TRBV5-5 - CASSKTGANVLTF TGTGCCAGCAGTAAGACTGGGGCCAACGTCCTGACTTTC
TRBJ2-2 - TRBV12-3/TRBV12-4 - CASIPGPENTGELFF TGTGCCAGCATCCCGGGACCGGAGAACACCGGGGAGCTGTTTTTT
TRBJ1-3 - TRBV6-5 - CASSYVGAGNTIYF TGTGCCAGCAGTTACGTGGGCGCTGGAAACACCATATATTTT
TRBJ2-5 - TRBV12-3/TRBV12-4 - CASSLREETQYF TGTGCCAGCAGTTTACGGGAAGAGACCCAGTACTTC
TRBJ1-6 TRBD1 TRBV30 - CAWRRQGAYNSPLHF TGTGCCTGGAGGCGACAGGGGGCCTATAATTCACCCCTCCACTTT
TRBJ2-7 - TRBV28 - CASSFSSPGRYTYEQYF TGTGCCAGCAGTTTCAGTTCCCCGGGCCGTTACACCTACGAGCAGTACTTC
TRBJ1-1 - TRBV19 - CASSYPAGEAFF TGTGCCAGTAGTTACCCCGCAGGTGAAGCTTTCTTT
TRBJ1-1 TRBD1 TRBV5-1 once CASSSTGAYTEAFF TGCGCCAGCAGCTCGACAGGGGCGTACACTGAAGCTTTCTTT
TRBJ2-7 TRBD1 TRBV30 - CAWKWDSTYEQYF TGTGCCTGGAAATGGGACAGCACCTACGAGCAGTACTTC
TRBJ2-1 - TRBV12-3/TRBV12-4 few CASSLLDNEQFF TGTGCCAGCAGTTTACTGGACAATGAGCAGTTCTTC
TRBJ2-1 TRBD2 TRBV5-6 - CASSLAGGGADEQFF TGTGCCAGCAGCTTGGCGGGCGGGGGGGCGGATGAGCAGTTCTTC
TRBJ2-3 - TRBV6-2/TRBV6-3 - CASRARPADTQYF TGTGCCAGCAGGGCCCGACCCGCAGATACGCAGTATTTT
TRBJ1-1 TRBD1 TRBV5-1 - CASSAGQGIAEAFF TGCGCCAGCAGCGCGGGACAGGGAATCGCTGAAGCTTTCTTT
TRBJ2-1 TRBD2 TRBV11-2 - CASSESGGEQFF TGTGCCAGCAGCGAAAGCGGGGGGGAGCAGTTCTTC